Listed here is a single T cell receptor (beta chain). How the authors handled the data: The assay estimated nucleated cells by amplifying reference gene primers. Libraries were prepared by immunoSEQ multiplex PCR; TCRdb keeps only in-frame clonotypes and omits some of them. V and J calls and clone size are those listed in that table; D and trimming were worked out from the DNA. The sample includes 270,000 or so clones, around 88% of them seen just once. This specimen belongs to a study of blood T cell repertoires in COVID-19. In the study overall: T cells, B-cell-depleted T cells, or PBMCs supplied cDNA or gDNA.

Donors were grouped by their self-reported clinical history. The CDR3 has 12 amino acids. The trim removed 8 bases at V and 5 bases at J, leaving 3 bases unmatched. Germline-derived CDR1 and CDR2 are SNHLY and FYNNEI. This clonotype was sampled from a woman aged 35 to 49 with acute COVID-19. Sequencing was performed on PBMCs or T cells enriched from blood (not recorded which). The rearrangement uses TRBV2 and TRBJ1-2; 9 positions agree with TRBD1. The CDR3 DNA is TGTGCCAGCTGGGGACAGGGTTATGGCTACACCTTC. Translation gives CASWGQGYGYTF.